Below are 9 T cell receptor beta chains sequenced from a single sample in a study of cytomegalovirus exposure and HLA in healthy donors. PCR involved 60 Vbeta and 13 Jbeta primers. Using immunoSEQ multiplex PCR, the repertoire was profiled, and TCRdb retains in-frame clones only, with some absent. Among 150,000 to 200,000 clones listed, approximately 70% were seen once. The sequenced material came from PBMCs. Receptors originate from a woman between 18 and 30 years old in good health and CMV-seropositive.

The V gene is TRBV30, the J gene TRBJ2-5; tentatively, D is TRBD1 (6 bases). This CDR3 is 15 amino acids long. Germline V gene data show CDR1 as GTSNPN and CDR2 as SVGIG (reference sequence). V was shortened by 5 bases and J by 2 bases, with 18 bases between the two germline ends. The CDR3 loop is CAWGGDGPFQETQYF. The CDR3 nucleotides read TGTGCCTGGGGGGGCGACGGACCATTTCAAGAGACCCAGTACTTC.

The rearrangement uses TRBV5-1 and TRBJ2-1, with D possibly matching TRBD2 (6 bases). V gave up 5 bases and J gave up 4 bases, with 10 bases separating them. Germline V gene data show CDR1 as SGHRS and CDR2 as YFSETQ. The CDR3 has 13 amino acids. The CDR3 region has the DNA TGCGCCAGCAGAGATAGCGGATACAATGAGCAGTTCTTC. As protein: CASRDSGYNEQFF.

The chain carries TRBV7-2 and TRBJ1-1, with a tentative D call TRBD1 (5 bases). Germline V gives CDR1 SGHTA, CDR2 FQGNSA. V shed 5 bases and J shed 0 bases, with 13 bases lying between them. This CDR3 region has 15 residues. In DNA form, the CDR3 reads TGTGCCAGCAGCCATGTCACAGGAATGAACACTGAAGCTTTCTTT. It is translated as CASSHVTGMNTEAFF.

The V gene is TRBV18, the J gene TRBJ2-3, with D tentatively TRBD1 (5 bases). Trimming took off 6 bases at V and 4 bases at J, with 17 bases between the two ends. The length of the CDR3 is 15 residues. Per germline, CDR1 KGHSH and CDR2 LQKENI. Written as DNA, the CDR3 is TGTGCCAGCTCGCGCGACAGCGCCCAGGCAGATACGCAGTATTTT. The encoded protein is CASSRDSAQADTQYF.

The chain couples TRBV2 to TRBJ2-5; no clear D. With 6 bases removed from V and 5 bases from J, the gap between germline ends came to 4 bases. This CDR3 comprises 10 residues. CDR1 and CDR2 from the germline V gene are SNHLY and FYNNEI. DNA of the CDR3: TGTGCCAGCAGCGAGGAGACCCAGTACTTC. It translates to CASSEETQYF. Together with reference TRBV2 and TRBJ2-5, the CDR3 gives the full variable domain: EPEVTQTPSHQVTQMGQEVILRCVPISNHLYFYWYRQILGQKVEFLVSFYNNEISEKSEIFDDQFSVERPDGSNFTLKIRSTKLEDSAMYFCASSEETQYFGPGTRLLVL.

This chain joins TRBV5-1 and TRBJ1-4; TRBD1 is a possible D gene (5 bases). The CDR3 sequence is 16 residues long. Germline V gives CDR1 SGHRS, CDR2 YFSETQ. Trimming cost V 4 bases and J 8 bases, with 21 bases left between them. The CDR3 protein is CASSLYWGGNKEKLFF. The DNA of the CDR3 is TGCGCCAGCAGCCTCTATTGGGGGGGAAATAAGGAAAAACTGTTTTTT. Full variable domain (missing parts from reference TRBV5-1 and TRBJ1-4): KAGVTQTPRYLIKTRGQQVTLSCSPISGHRSVSWYQQTPGQGLQFLFEYFSETQRNKGNFPGRFSGRQFSNSRSEMNVSTLELGDSALYLCASSLYWGGNKEKLFFGSGTQLSVL.

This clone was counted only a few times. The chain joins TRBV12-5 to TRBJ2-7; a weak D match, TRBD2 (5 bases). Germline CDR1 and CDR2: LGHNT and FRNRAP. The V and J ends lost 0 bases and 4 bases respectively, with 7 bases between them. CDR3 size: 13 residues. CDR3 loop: CASGLVEGYEQYF. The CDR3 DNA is TGTGCTAGTGGTTTGGTAGAGGGATACGAGCAGTACTTC.

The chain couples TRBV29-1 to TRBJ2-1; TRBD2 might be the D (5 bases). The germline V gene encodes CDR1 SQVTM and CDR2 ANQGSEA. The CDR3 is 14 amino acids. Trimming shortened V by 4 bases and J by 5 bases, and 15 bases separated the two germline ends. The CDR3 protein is CSVGRGEFNNEQFF. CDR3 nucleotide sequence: TGCAGCGTTGGTCGGGGTGAGTTTAACAATGAGCAGTTCTTC.

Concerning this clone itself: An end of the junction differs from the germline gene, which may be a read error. The CDR3 reads CSVGGLAVSYAF. CDR3 bases: TGCAGCGTTGGAGGACTCGCCGTCTCGTATGCCTTC. The rearrangement joins TRBV29-1 to TRBJ1-2; D remains unclear. The CDR3 length is 12 residues. The germline gives CDR1 SQVTM, CDR2 ANQGSEA.